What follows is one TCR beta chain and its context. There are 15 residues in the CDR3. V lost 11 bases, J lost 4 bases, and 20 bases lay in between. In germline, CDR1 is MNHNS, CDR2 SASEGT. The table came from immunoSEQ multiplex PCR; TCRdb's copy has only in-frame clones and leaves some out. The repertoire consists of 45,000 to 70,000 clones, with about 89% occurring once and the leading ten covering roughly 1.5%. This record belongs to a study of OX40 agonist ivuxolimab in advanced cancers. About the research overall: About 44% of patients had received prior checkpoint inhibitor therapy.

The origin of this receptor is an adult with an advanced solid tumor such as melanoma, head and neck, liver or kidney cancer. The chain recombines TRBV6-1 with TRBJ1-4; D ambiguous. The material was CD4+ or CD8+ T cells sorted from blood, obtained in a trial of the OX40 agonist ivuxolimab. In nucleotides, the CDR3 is TGTGCCTCTCTCCGCCCCGGAGCGGGTAATGAAAAACTGTTTTTT. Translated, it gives CASLRPGAGNEKLFF.